The clone carrying this T cell receptor (beta chain) has just one count. In the same sample, other DNA sequences code for this CDR3. The table came from immunoSEQ multiplex PCR; TCRdb's copy has only in-frame clones and leaves some out. The sample includes 450,000 or so clones, approximately 90% seen only once; the top ten take about 1.4%. This sample was taken from a study of blood T cell repertoires in COVID-19. V was cut by 1 base and J by 1 base, with 8 bases left in between. This CDR3 has 15 amino acids. Germline CDR1 reads SGHRS; CDR2 reads YFSETQ. The TCR sequence derives from a woman aged 40-49 years with COVID-19, enrolled during active disease. Material: peripheral blood. V is TRBV5-1 and J is TRBJ2-2; tentatively, D is TRBD1 (5 bases). CDR3 in amino acids: CASSLRQGNTGELFF. In DNA, the CDR3 is TGCGCCAGCAGCTTGCGGCAGGGGAACACCGGGGAGCTGTTTTTT.